This TCR beta chain was sequenced for a study of T cell changes during pregnancy in multiple sclerosis. The ends lost 4 bases at V and 6 bases at J; junction bases unmatched: 11. The CDR3 runs 15 residues. Germline V gives CDR1 SGHRS, CDR2 YFSETQ. Assay used: immunoSEQ multiplex PCR; TCRdb lists only in-frame clones, some missing. This table has some 46,000 clones, roughly 92% appearing once. The receptor was isolated from a female donor with multiple sclerosis, enrolled in a pregnancy study. The specimen was CD4+ T cells from peripheral blood mononuclear cells, collected after pregnancy. V usage is TRBV5-1 and J usage is TRBJ1-2; 8 nucleotides agree with TRBD1. CDR3 nucleotide sequence: TGCGCCAGCAGCCACCAGCAGGGGGCGATCGATGGCTACACCTTC. Protein sequence: CASSHQQGAIDGYTF.